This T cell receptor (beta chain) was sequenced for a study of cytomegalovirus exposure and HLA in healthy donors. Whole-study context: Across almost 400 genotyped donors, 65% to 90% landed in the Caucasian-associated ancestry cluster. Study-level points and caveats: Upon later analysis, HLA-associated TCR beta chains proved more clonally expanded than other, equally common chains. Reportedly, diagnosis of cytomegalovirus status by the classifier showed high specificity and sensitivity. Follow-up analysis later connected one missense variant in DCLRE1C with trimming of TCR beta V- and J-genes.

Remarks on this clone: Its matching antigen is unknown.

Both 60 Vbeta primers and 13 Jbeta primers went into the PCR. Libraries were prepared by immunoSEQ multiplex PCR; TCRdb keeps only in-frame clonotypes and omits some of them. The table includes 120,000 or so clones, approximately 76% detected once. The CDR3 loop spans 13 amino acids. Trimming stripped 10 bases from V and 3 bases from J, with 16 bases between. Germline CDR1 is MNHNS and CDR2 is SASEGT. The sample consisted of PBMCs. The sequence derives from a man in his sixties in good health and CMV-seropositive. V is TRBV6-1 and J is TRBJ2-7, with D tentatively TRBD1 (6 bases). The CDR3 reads CATFRDIHYEQYF. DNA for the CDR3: TGTGCCACCTTTAGGGACATCCACTACGAGCAGTACTTC.